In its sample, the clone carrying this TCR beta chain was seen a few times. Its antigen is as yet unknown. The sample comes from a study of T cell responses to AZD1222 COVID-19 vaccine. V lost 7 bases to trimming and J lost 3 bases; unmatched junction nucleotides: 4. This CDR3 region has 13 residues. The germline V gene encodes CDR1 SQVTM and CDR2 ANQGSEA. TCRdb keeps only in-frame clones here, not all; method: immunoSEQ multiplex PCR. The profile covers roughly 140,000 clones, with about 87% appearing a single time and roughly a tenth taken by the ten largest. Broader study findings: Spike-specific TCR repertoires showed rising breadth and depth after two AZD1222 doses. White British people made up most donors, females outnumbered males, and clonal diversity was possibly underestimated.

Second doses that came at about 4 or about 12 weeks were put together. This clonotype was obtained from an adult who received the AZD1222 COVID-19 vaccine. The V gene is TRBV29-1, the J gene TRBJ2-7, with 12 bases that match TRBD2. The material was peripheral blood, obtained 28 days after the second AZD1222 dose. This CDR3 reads CSGRTSGDYEQYF. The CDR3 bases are TGCAGCGGTCGGACTAGCGGGGACTACGAGCAGTACTTC.